A single sample is the source of the 20 T cell receptor beta chains below, sequenced in a study of tumor-infiltrating lymphocytes in primary liver carcinoma. The researchers produced TCR beta cDNA from approximately 0.45 ug total RNA with a constant-region primer. The TCR beta library was amplified through three nested multiplex PCR rounds in a modified ARM-PCR procedure. The first two PCR rounds, approximately 10 cycles each, used TRBV1-TRBV30 forward primers and a C-beta reverse primer. TCRdb independently ran MiXCR on the multiplex PCR reads; one entry per CDR3 protein. This table has 310,000 or so distinct CDR3 sequences, around three fifths appearing once. They got blood RNA out of unsorted whole blood and also pulled out germline DNA. The sample consisted of peripheral blood. The receptors come from a woman between 25 and 40 years old with primary liver carcinoma and hepatitis B virus infection.

This sequence joins TRBV6-2 or TRBV6-3 and TRBJ2-7; D may be TRBD1 or TRBD2 (5 bases each). Trimming stripped 9 bases from V and 7 bases from J, with 16 bases between. The CDR3 loop spans 12 amino acids. Germline V gives CDR1 MNHEY, CDR2 SVGEGT. CDR3 DNA sequence: TGTGCCAGTAATAGGGGCGCGGGTGAGCAGTACTTC. Its translation: CASNRGAGEQYF.

As to this clonotype: It is likely a read error, because the conserved phenylalanine at the end of the CDR3 is missing. V gene TRBV4-2 combines with J gene TRBJ2-7, with 7 bases lining up with TRBD2. J lost 3 bases, V lost 1 base, and 9 bases had no gene match. CDR3 size: 16 residues. Germline CDR1 reads LGHNA; CDR2 reads YNFKEQ. For the CDR3, the DNA is TGTGCCAGCAGCCAAGGGACGGCTAGCGGCTACTACGAGCAGTACTCC. Its protein product is CASSQGTASGYYEQYS.

The chain recombines TRBV19 with TRBJ1-1; 10 bases are shared with TRBD1. Per the germline V gene, CDR1 is LNHDA and CDR2 is SQIVND (reference sequence). CDR3 length: 16 residues. The V and J ends lost 3 bases and 2 bases, in that order; junction bases with no gene match: 6. CDR3 in DNA: TGTGCCAGTAGTATTGTTGGGACAGGGGTTAACACTGAAGCTTTCTTT. Translated, it gives CASSIVGTGVNTEAFF.

This clonotype occurred a few times. The chain couples TRBV24-1 to TRBJ2-7; 11 bases align to TRBD1. The CDR3 consists of 14 residues. From germline, CDR1 is KGHDR and CDR2 SFDVKD. J was trimmed by 10 bases and V by 4 bases; bases with no gene match: 8. The CDR3 DNA reads as TGTGCCACCAGTGACCCTGGGACAGGGGGAGATCAGTACTTC. This sequence encodes CATSDPGTGGDQYF.

The V call is TRBV12-3 or TRBV12-4, the J call TRBJ2-7, with D hard to call. V lost 11 bases to trimming and J lost 6 bases, with 26 bases between them. The CDR3 is made up of 15 amino acids. CDR3 DNA: TGTGCCGCTACCCGTCATAATCCAGGTGGTTGCGAGCAGTACTTC. It yields the protein CAATRHNPGGCEQYF.

Regarding this clonotype: A read error may be the cause here, since a much bigger clone is one base away. V gene TRBV4-2 combines with J gene TRBJ2-1; 7 nucleotides align to TRBD2. This CDR3 comprises 12 residues. The germline gives CDR1 LGHNA, CDR2 YNFKEQ. This CDR3 reads CASSPSGDEQLF. The CDR3 coding sequence is TGTGCCAGCAGTCCCAGCGGGGATGAGCAGCTCTTC.

For the CDR3, the DNA is TGTGCCAGCAGCGACTTTTTAGTGCGAGGGCCCTACGAGCAGTACTTC. Protein sequence: CASSDFLVRGPYEQYF. This sequence joins TRBV5-6 and TRBJ2-7; D might be TRBD2 (5 bases). The germline V and J ends were trimmed by 4 bases and 2 bases, with 19 bases remaining between them. This CDR3 contains 16 residues. Germline CDR1 reads SGHDT; CDR2 reads YYEEEE.

This clonotype was picked up one time. A much larger clone lies a single base off, so this may be a read error. V and J are TRBV6-2 or TRBV6-3 and TRBJ2-1; D might be TRBD1 (6 bases). CDR3 length: 17 amino acids. Trimming pared 0 bases from V and 6 bases from J, leaving 18 bases between. Germline V CDR1 and CDR2: MNHEY, SVGEGT. CDR3 sequence: CASSYSLWHRVVNEQFF. Written as DNA, the CDR3 is TGTGCCAGCAGTTACTCTCTGTGGCACAGGGTCGTCAATGAGCAGTTCTTC.

Comments on this clonotype: A read error may explain this, as a much larger clone is one base away. The CDR3 region is CATRGKDSTYNEQSF. The CDR3 DNA reads TGTGCCACCAGGGGAAAGGACAGCACCTACAATGAGCAGTCCTTC. V usage is TRBV24-1 and J usage is TRBJ2-1; a weak D match, TRBD1 (6 bases). CDR3 size: 15 residues. Germline loops: CDR1 KGHDR, CDR2 SFDVKD.

This clonotype has a single count. Since a much larger clone is just one base distant, this may be a read error. The V and J genes are TRBV29-1 and TRBJ2-7; 7 bases are a match to TRBD1. This CDR3 has 13 amino acids. Germline trimming cut 6 bases from V and 2 bases from J; bases unmatched to any gene: 7. CDR1 SQVTM and CDR2 ANQGSEA come from the germline V gene. The CDR3: CSVTTGEPYEQYF. CDR3 sequence (DNA): TGCAGCGTAACAACAGGGGAACCCTACGAGCAGTACTTC.

This clonotype appeared many times. CDR3 DNA sequence: TGCAGCGTTGAAGACCCGACAGGGGGCAGAAACACCATATATTTT. It yields the protein CSVEDPTGGRNTIYF. The genes are TRBV29-1 and TRBJ1-3; 10 positions match TRBD1. Germline V CDR1 and CDR2: SQVTM, ANQGSEA. The CDR3 is 15 residues long. V shed 0 bases, J shed 5 bases, and the junction held 4 bases outside the gene matches.

The table lists this clonotype with a few counts. The genes are TRBV5-4 and TRBJ2-2; D gene unclear. Germline-derived CDR1 and CDR2 are SGHNT and YYREEE (reference sequence). This CDR3 spans 13 amino acids. V lost 3 bases to trimming and J lost 6 bases, with 9 bases between them. This CDR3 reads CASSSLGAGELFF. As DNA, the CDR3 is TGTGCCAGCAGCTCGCTGGGCGCCGGGGAGCTGTTTTTT.

This CDR3 reads CASSYGGLREAFF. The CDR3 DNA reads as TGTGCCAGCAGTTACGGGGGTTTGAGGGAAGCTTTCTTT. V usage is TRBV6-6 and J usage is TRBJ1-1; the D gene is possibly TRBD1 (5 bases). Trimming shortened V by 2 bases and J by 8 bases, and 12 bases separated the two germline ends. Looked up from germline, CDR1 is MNHNY and CDR2 is SVGAGI (reference sequence). This CDR3 region has 13 residues.

This clonotype was counted at least ten times. This chain connects TRBV12-3 or TRBV12-4 to TRBJ1-5; the D gene is possibly TRBD1 (6 bases). The CDR3 consists of 14 residues. Between the trimmed V and J ends, which lost 7 bases and 5 bases, there was a span of 15 bases. The CDR3 sequence is CASMPGAGYQPQHF. CDR3 DNA sequence: TGTGCCAGCATGCCGGGGGCAGGTTATCAGCCCCAGCATTTT.

The chain recombines TRBV30 with TRBJ1-2; D possibly corresponds to TRBD1 (6 bases). Deletions cut 1 base from V and 5 bases from J, with 14 bases between. This CDR3 region has 14 residues. Germline lookup yields CDR1 GTSNPN and CDR2 SVGIG (reference sequence). In nucleotides, the CDR3 is TGTGCCTGGAGTGCCAAATACAGGGTGTATGGCTACACCTTC. It translates to CAWSAKYRVYGYTF.

Comments on this clonotype: A much larger clone lies a single base off, so this may be a read error. The chain joins TRBV11-2 to TRBJ1-5; perhaps TRBD1 as D (6 bases). The CDR3 is made up of 16 amino acids. Germline-derived CDR1 and CDR2 are SGHAT and FQNNGV. This chain's CDR3 is CTSSQDRIVGNQPQHF. CDR3 nucleotide sequence: TGTACCAGCAGCCAAGACAGGATTGTGGGCAATCAGCCCCAGCATTTT.

This clonotype occurred many times. The rearrangement uses TRBV11-3 and TRBJ2-7; 7 bases are a match to TRBD1. The CDR3 runs 14 residues. V was clipped by 7 bases and J by 0 bases; unmatched bases: 6. The germline V gene encodes CDR1 SGHNT and CDR2 YENEEA. The CDR3 DNA reads TGTGCCAGCACCGAGGGACAGACCTCCTACGAGCAGTACTTC. It specifies CASTEGQTSYEQYF.

Note on this clonotype: One end of the junction does not line up with germline, which may come from a read error. This chain connects TRBV4-2 to TRBJ1-1; a weak D match, TRBD1 (5 bases). The CDR3 is 15 residues long. From germline, CDR1 is LGHNA and CDR2 YNFKEQ. CDR3 region: CANSQGQGGNTEAFF. In nucleotides, the CDR3 is TGTGCCAACAGCCAAGGTCAGGGAGGAAACACTGAAGCTTTCTTT.

A note on this clonotype: This clone may be a read error of a much larger clone one base away. The CDR3 spells CASSCRENTEAFF. The CDR3 nucleotides are TGTGCCAGCAGTTGCAGGGAGAACACTGAAGCTTTCTTT. The chain uses TRBV12-3 or TRBV12-4 and TRBJ1-1; D is perhaps TRBD1 (5 bases). Trimming removed 4 bases from V and 1 base from J, with 7 bases in between. There are 13 residues in the CDR3.

Details on this clonotype: This is likely a read error, given that the CDR3 carries no conserved phenylalanine or tryptophan at its end. The J gene is TRBJ2-4, the V gene TRBV5-4; 8 bases match TRBD1. V shed 6 bases, J shed 8 bases, and the junction held 7 bases outside the gene matches. This CDR3 is built from 13 residues. Germline CDR1 is SGHNT and CDR2 is YYREEE (reference sequence). Written as DNA, the CDR3 is TGTGCCAGCACCAGGAACAGGGGGGACATTCAGTACTTA. This gives the protein CASTRNRGDIQYL.